This T cell receptor beta chain originates from a study of cytomegalovirus exposure and HLA in healthy donors. About the study: Counted in an early data release were roughly 81 million unique TCRs from HLA-typed donors.

The PCR employed 60 Vbeta primers together with 13 Jbeta primers. Profiled with immunoSEQ multiplex PCR; TCRdb holds only in-frame clones, not every one. The sample carries around 40,000 clones, roughly two thirds recorded once. V was cut by 4 bases and J by 8 bases, with 21 bases left in between. The germline V gene has CDR1 SGHRS and CDR2 YFSETQ. The CDR3 covers 16 residues. Study-level findings and limits: Near-uniform donor sequencing depth was presumed by presence/absence analyses. In vitro work confirmed that a few CMV-associated chains recognize CMV antigens.

A note on this clone: The target antigen is unknown.

Specimen: PBMCs. This receptor was obtained from a man aged 25-45 years in good health and CMV-seronegative. The chain has TRBV5-1 and TRBJ1-4; D is ambiguous. The CDR3 here is CASSLPEGVSREKLFF. For the CDR3, the DNA is TGCGCCAGCAGCCTCCCCGAGGGAGTTTCGAGGGAAAAACTGTTTTTT.